Shown below are 26 T cell receptor beta chains from a single sample sequenced in a study of regulatory T cells in long-lasting Graves disease. The TCR beta library used iRepertoire HTBI primers with Arm-PCR amplification of CDR3. TCRdb reprocessed the multiplex PCR reads via MiXCR and lists one record per CDR3 protein. In the table there are a few hundred thousand distinct CDR3 sequences, 13% to 15% of which are singletons. Time point described: newly diagnosed GD, antithyroid drugs for less than 3 months. RNA extracted from PBMCs served as the sequencing template. The sample also formed part of further work on T cells in Graves' hyperthyroidism and ophthalmopathy.

Sequenced material: peripheral blood mononuclear cells (PBMCs), taken at new diagnosis, from a patient treated with antithyroid drugs. Receptors were obtained from a woman in her forties or fifties with Graves disease.

The chain is built from TRBV6-1 and TRBJ1-5; weak D call: TRBD1 (5 bases). Trimming took off 6 bases at V and 1 base at J, with 10 bases between the two ends. The CDR3 has 14 amino acids. From germline, CDR1 is MNHNS and CDR2 SASEGT. CDR3 amino acids: CASRRGGSNQPQHF. The DNA of the CDR3 is TGTGCCAGCAGGCGCGGGGGAAGCAATCAGCCCCAGCATTTT.

This clonotype has a count of ten or more. The V call is TRBV18, the J call TRBJ2-1; no reliable D call. Germline CDR1 reads KGHSH; CDR2 reads LQKENI. Trimming left V 3 bases short and J 6 bases short, with 12 bases between. The CDR3 has 14 amino acids. In DNA form, the CDR3 reads TGTGCCAGCTCACCTGTCCAGTCCCGCAATGAGCAGTTCTTC. Its protein product is CASSPVQSRNEQFF.

This clonotype was observed at least ten times. The CDR3: CASTPDDMNTEAFF. In nucleotides, the CDR3 is TGTGCCAGCACCCCGGACGACATGAACACTGAAGCTTTCTTT. The chain is built from TRBV2 and TRBJ1-1; no clear D gene. This CDR3 spans 14 amino acids. Germline V gene lookup returns CDR1 SNHLY and CDR2 FYNNEI. Deletions cut 7 bases from V and 0 bases from J, with 12 bases between.

In its sample, this clonotype was seen many times. The V gene is TRBV7-2, the J gene TRBJ2-7; perhaps TRBD1 as D (5 bases). In germline, CDR1 is SGHTA, CDR2 FQGNSA. Deletions cut 5 bases from V and 1 base from J, with 12 bases between. This CDR3 contains 14 residues. This chain's CDR3 is CASSLDRQSYEQYF. The CDR3 DNA is TGTGCCAGCAGCCTAGATCGACAGTCCTACGAGCAGTACTTC.

A few counts support this clonotype. J is TRBJ2-3 and V is TRBV18; no clear D gene. The CDR3 covers 14 residues. Trimming shortened V by 3 bases and J by 4 bases, and 11 bases separated the two germline ends. Looked up from germline, CDR1 is KGHSH and CDR2 is LQKENI. In nucleotides, the CDR3 is TGTGCCAGCTCACCGTTTGGCGGATCAGATACGCAGTATTTT. It translates to CASSPFGGSDTQYF.

This clonotype was counted many times. The chain carries TRBV28 and TRBJ2-1, with 11 bases that match TRBD2. Trimming cost V 3 bases and J 14 bases; bases outside gene matches: 9. This CDR3 region has 14 residues. Germline assignment: CDR1 MDHEN and CDR2 SYDVKM. CDR3 protein: CASSFSASGRWEFF. CDR3 DNA sequence: TGTGCCAGCAGTTTTAGCGCTAGCGGGAGGTGGGAGTTCTTC. The complete variable domain, with remaining parts taken from reference TRBV28 and TRBJ2-1, reads DVKVTQSSRYLVKRTGEKVFLECVQDMDHENMFWYRQDPGLGLRLIYFSYDVKMKEKGDIPEGYSVSREKKERFSLILESASTNQTSMYLCASSFSASGRWEFFGPGTRLTVL.

The chain carries TRBV5-5 and TRBJ2-5; perhaps D is TRBD1 or TRBD2 (7 bases each). CDR3 size: 16 residues. The V gene's germline CDR1 is SGHKS and CDR2 YYEKEE (reference sequence). V gave up 0 bases and J gave up 2 bases, with 14 bases separating them. CDR3 sequence: CASSLEAGTVQETQYF. In DNA form, the CDR3 reads TGTGCCAGCAGCTTGGAAGCGGGGACAGTACAAGAGACCCAGTACTTC.

The rearrangement uses TRBV12-3 or TRBV12-4 and TRBJ2-3; tentative D call: TRBD2 (6 bases). V was pared by 6 bases and J by 5 bases, with 24 bases between. The CDR3 consists of 17 residues. The CDR3 coding sequence is TGTGCCAGCAGCAATACTAGCTATATAGTGCGGGGAGATACGCAGTATTTT. Translated, it gives CASSNTSYIVRGDTQYF.

This clonotype was seen many times. The V gene is TRBV12-3 or TRBV12-4, the J gene TRBJ2-7; no clear D. V was cut by 6 bases and J by 4 bases, with 16 bases left in between. The CDR3 consists of 14 residues. The CDR3 sequence: CASSLVGELYEQYF. CDR3 bases: TGTGCCAGCAGCTTGGTTGGGGAATTATACGAGCAGTACTTC.

The rearrangement joins TRBV5-1 to TRBJ2-5; D remains ambiguous. Trimming took 0 bases from V and 3 from J, leaving 9 bases between them. This CDR3 has 14 residues. CDR1 is SGHRS, CDR2 YFSETQ, per germline. This CDR3 reads CASSLGERKETQYF. CDR3 DNA: TGCGCCAGCAGCTTGGGTGAGAGAAAAGAGACCCAGTACTTC.

This clonotype was recorded at least ten times. The genes are TRBV28 and TRBJ1-5; D is undetermined. V lost 6 bases and J lost 9, with 15 bases in between. Germline V gives CDR1 MDHEN, CDR2 SYDVKM. The CDR3 length is 13 residues. The DNA for the CDR3 is TGTGCCAGCAGCACAGACACGATGGGGCCCCAGCATTTT. This gives the protein CASSTDTMGPQHF.

This clonotype showed up many times. This chain links TRBV7-9 with TRBJ2-5; no clear D. Germline V lookup: CDR1 SEHNR, CDR2 FQNEAQ (reference sequence). V was shortened by 4 bases and J by 4 bases, with 4 bases between the two germline ends. The CDR3 runs to 11 residues. CDR3 sequence reads: CASSWGETQYF. The CDR3 coding sequence is TGTGCCAGCAGCTGGGGAGAGACCCAGTACTTC.

This clonotype showed up many times. This rearrangement joins TRBV5-1 to TRBJ2-1; TRBD1 matches 7 bases. V shed 7 bases, J shed 5 bases, and the junction held 6 bases outside the gene matches. Germline V lookup: CDR1 SGHRS, CDR2 YFSETQ. The CDR3 runs 13 residues. Written as DNA, the CDR3 is TGCGCCAGCCGCCCAACAGGGGACAATGAGCAGTTCTTC. This sequence encodes CASRPTGDNEQFF.

The chain links TRBV27 to TRBJ2-7; possible D gene TRBD1, 5 bases. The CDR3 is made up of 15 amino acids. V shed 6 bases and J shed 1 base, with 16 bases lying between them. CDR1 is MNHEY and CDR2 is SMNVEV in the germline V gene (reference sequence). CDR3 in DNA: TGTGCCAGCAGACCCCCCCGAAGGGGTTCCTACGAGCAGTACTTC. It specifies CASRPPRRGSYEQYF.

This clonotype was observed many times. V usage is TRBV2 and J usage is TRBJ2-3; the match to TRBD2 covers 16 bases. V was pared by 8 bases and J by 9 bases, with 2 bases of the junction left unmatched. Germline V lookup: CDR1 SNHLY, CDR2 FYNNEI. The CDR3 is 13 residues long. This CDR3 is CASEGLAGGTQYF. The CDR3 DNA reads as TGTGCCAGCGAGGGACTAGCGGGAGGGACGCAGTATTTT.

Only a few counts were recorded for this clonotype. The chain joins TRBV6-5 to TRBJ1-5; the D is unclear. The ends were cut back, 0 bases at V and 6 bases at J, with 12 bases in the middle. This CDR3 is 15 amino acids long. Germline CDR1 reads MNHEY; CDR2 reads SVGAGI. CDR3 sequence: CASSYSSRVRQPQHF. The CDR3 nucleotides read TGTGCCAGCAGTTACTCGAGTAGGGTCCGTCAGCCCCAGCATTTT.

In its sample, this clonotype was seen a few times. This rearrangement joins TRBV29-1 to TRBJ1-5, with D possibly TRBD1 on 5 matching bases. This CDR3 comprises 14 residues. Germline V gives CDR1 SQVTM, CDR2 ANQGSEA. V lost 4 bases and J lost 5, with 15 bases in between. The chain's CDR3 is CSVAVGREDQPQHF. CDR3 nucleotides: TGCAGCGTTGCTGTGGGACGGGAAGATCAGCCCCAGCATTTT.

This clonotype was observed many times. The V and J genes are TRBV29-1 and TRBJ1-5, with D maybe TRBD1 (6 bases). V gave up 7 bases and J gave up 3 bases, with 10 bases separating them. Germline V gene lookup returns CDR1 SQVTM and CDR2 ANQGSEA. This CDR3 is built from 12 residues. The CDR3 bases are TGCAGCGCCGGACAGTCCAATCAGCCCCAGCATTTT. Translated, it gives CSAGQSNQPQHF.

V usage is TRBV7-6 and J usage is TRBJ1-1; D uncertain. Trimming left V 1 base short and J 6 bases short, with 12 bases between. The CDR3 has 14 amino acids. Germline CDR1 and CDR2: SGHVS and FNYEAQ. Here the CDR3 reads CASSLENAIPEAFF. The CDR3 DNA reads TGTGCCAGCAGCTTAGAGAACGCCATTCCTGAAGCTTTCTTT.

The chain uses TRBV11-3 and TRBJ2-3; the match to TRBD2 covers 11 bases. The J segment lost 6 bases and the V segment lost 4 bases, leaving 9 bases of the junction unmatched. CDR3 length: 16 amino acids. Germline loops: CDR1 SGHNT, CDR2 YENEEA. CDR3 in amino acids: CASSSSGRSSSDTQYF. In DNA form, the CDR3 reads TGTGCCAGCAGCTCTAGCGGGAGGTCCTCTTCTGATACGCAGTATTTT.

This clonotype was seen many times. The CDR3 DNA follows: TGCGCCAGCAGCTTGGAGGGACTAGATAACAATGAGCAGTTCTTC. It codes for CASSLEGLDNNEQFF. V and J are TRBV5-1 and TRBJ2-1, with 8 bases aligning to TRBD2. Germline assignment: CDR1 SGHRS and CDR2 YFSETQ. V lost 0 bases to trimming and J lost 5 bases; unmatched junction nucleotides: 4. The CDR3 sequence is 15 residues long.

This clonotype was detected only a few times. The V gene is TRBV7-6, the J gene TRBJ1-1, with D perhaps matching TRBD1 (6 bases). Trimming cost V 5 bases and J 4 bases, with 23 bases left between them. Germline V gene lookup returns CDR1 SGHVS and CDR2 FNYEAQ. This CDR3 comprises 17 residues. The CDR3 DNA reads TGTGCCAGCAGCCCGCAGCCCGATTCCACAGGGTCCACTGAAGCTTTCTTT. Its protein product is CASSPQPDSTGSTEAFF. Based on the CDR3 plus reference TRBV7-6 and TRBJ1-1, the full variable domain is GAGVSQSPRYKVTKRGQDVALRCDPISGHVSLYWYRQALGQGPEFLTYFNYEAQQDKSGLPNDRFSAERPEGSISTLTIQRTEQRDSAMYRCASSPQPDSTGSTEAFFGQGTRLTVV.

V is TRBV2 and J is TRBJ1-4, with D hard to call. The CDR3 extends over 14 amino acids. Trimming took off 7 bases at V and 8 bases at J, with 17 bases between the two ends. Germline V CDR1 and CDR2: SNHLY, FYNNEI. Here the CDR3 reads CASNWNSMGEKLFF. DNA for the CDR3: TGTGCCAGCAATTGGAACTCTATGGGAGAAAAACTGTTTTTT.

This clonotype has at least ten counts. The chain recombines TRBV28 with TRBJ2-3; D is perhaps TRBD2 (6 bases). Deletions cut 6 bases from V and 2 bases from J, with 12 bases between. Germline V gene data show CDR1 as MDHEN and CDR2 as SYDVKM. The CDR3 has 14 residues. The chain's CDR3 is CASRRTITTDTQYF. In nucleotides, the CDR3 is TGTGCCAGCAGGCGGACTATCACCACAGATACGCAGTATTTT.

In its sample, this clonotype was seen many times. The chain links TRBV5-1 to TRBJ2-3; D is unresolved. V lost 2 bases, J lost 3 bases, and 13 bases lay in between. The germline V gene encodes CDR1 SGHRS and CDR2 YFSETQ. There are 15 residues in the CDR3. The DNA of the CDR3 is TGCGCCAGCAGCTTTCGGCCGACGGTAACAGATACGCAGTATTTT. Protein product: CASSFRPTVTDTQYF.

This clonotype was observed at least ten times. Here the CDR3 reads CASSFWGQGALGYTF. CDR3 in DNA: TGTGCCAGCAGTTTCTGGGGACAGGGGGCCTTGGGCTACACCTTC. The genes are TRBV12-3 or TRBV12-4 and TRBJ1-2, with 12 bases lining up with TRBD1. The CDR3 is 15 amino acids. V trimming: 3 bases; J trimming: 8 bases; junction bases outside the gene matches: 7.